The 18 T cell receptor beta chains in this list originate from one sample, sequenced in a study of CD8 T cells in ankylosing spondylitis. TCRdb processed the 5' RACE reads anew with MiXCR; each CDR3 protein has one entry. The data contain some 140,000 distinct CDR3 sequences, 7% to 10% of them seen just once; the ten biggest clones take up roughly 8%. Specimen: synovial fluid, either unsorted or a sorted T cell fraction (not recorded which). The receptors here all came from a male donor with ankylosing spondylitis.

This clonotype showed up many times. The V call is TRBV20-1, the J call TRBJ1-5, with D tentatively TRBD1 (5 bases). The CDR3 has 11 residues. Germline lookup yields CDR1 DFQATT and CDR2 SNEGSKA (reference sequence). The ends were cut back, 6 bases at V and 11 bases at J, with 14 bases in the middle. Here the CDR3 reads CSALRGPSQHF. The CDR3 nucleotides are TGCAGTGCCCTAAGGGGCCCGTCCCAGCATTTT.

This clonotype was recorded many times. The chain uses TRBV5-8 and TRBJ2-3; D is possibly TRBD2 (7 bases). V shed 4 bases and J shed 7 bases, with 16 bases lying between them. Germline CDR1 and CDR2: SGHTS and YDEGEE. The length of the CDR3 is 14 residues. The CDR3 region has the DNA TGTGCCAGCAGCCTCCTAGGGGGGGCGAATACGCAGTATTTT. It translates to CASSLLGGANTQYF.

The V and J genes are TRBV6-1 and TRBJ2-1, with TRBD1 identical over 11 bases. Per the germline V gene, CDR1 is MNHNS and CDR2 is SASEGT. Trimming took 6 bases from V and 9 from J; bases not matched to a gene: 13. The CDR3 covers 16 residues. The CDR3 here is CASRASWDRGDSEQFF. The CDR3 region has the DNA TGTGCCAGCAGGGCCTCCTGGGACAGGGGGGACAGTGAGCAGTTCTTC.

This clonotype showed up just a few times. The J gene is TRBJ2-1, the V gene TRBV5-1; D is uncertain. The CDR3 consists of 14 residues. Germline V gene lookup returns CDR1 SGHRS and CDR2 YFSETQ. V lost 0 bases and J 4 bases, leaving 8 bases between the germline ends. The CDR3 nucleotides read TGCGCCAGCAGCTTGGCGGCCAGATACAATGAGCAGTTCTTC. This codes for CASSLAARYNEQFF.

The chain is built from TRBV9 and TRBJ1-6; D unclear. The CDR3 length is 14 residues. Looked up from germline, CDR1 is SGDLS and CDR2 is YYNGEE. V was pared by 4 bases and J by 1 base, with 6 bases between. The CDR3: CASSLKSYNSPLHF. In DNA, the CDR3 is TGTGCCAGCAGCCTGAAATCCTATAATTCACCCCTCCACTTT.

This clonotype was counted many times. Mismatch with germline at one junction end may stem from a read error. V gene TRBV11-2 combines with J gene TRBJ2-4, with 11 bases lining up with TRBD2. Germline V lookup: CDR1 SGHAT, CDR2 FQNNGV. The CDR3 is made up of 17 amino acids. The CDR3 here is CASSLELAGVAKNIQYF. The CDR3 nucleotides are TGTGCCAGCAGCCTAGAACTAGCGGGGGTAGCCAAAAACATTCAGTACTTC.

This clonotype appeared many times. The V gene is TRBV28, the J gene TRBJ1-1; D remains ambiguous. Trimming left V 4 bases short and J 11 bases short, with 14 bases between. In germline, CDR1 is MDHEN, CDR2 SYDVKM. The CDR3 has 12 amino acids. The CDR3: CASSSRSPGAFF. The CDR3 bases are TGTGCCAGCAGTTCCAGGTCCCCCGGGGCTTTCTTT.

This clonotype has just a few counts. This chain connects TRBV5-1 to TRBJ1-3, with a tentative D call TRBD1 (6 bases). This CDR3 is 16 amino acids long. V was pared by 4 bases and J by 0 bases, with 14 bases between. Germline CDR1 reads SGHRS; CDR2 reads YFSETQ. The CDR3: CASSPDQGNSGNTIYF. The CDR3 DNA follows: TGCGCCAGCAGCCCAGACCAGGGGAACTCTGGAAACACCATATATTTT.

This clonotype was seen a few times. The V gene is TRBV20-1, the J gene TRBJ2-3; TRBD2 aligns across 7 bases. The CDR3 has 17 amino acids. CDR1 is DFQATT and CDR2 is SNEGSKA in the germline V gene (reference sequence). The trim removed 4 bases at V and 4 bases at J, leaving 17 bases unmatched. DNA for the CDR3: TGCAGTGCTATGTTCCCAGCGGGAAGTAGACAAGCAGATACGCAGTATTTT. Translating gives CSAMFPAGSRQADTQYF.

A few counts support this clonotype. This chain joins TRBV5-5 and TRBJ2-7, with 8 bases lining up with TRBD1. From germline, CDR1 is SGHKS and CDR2 YYEKEE (reference sequence). With V trimmed by 4 bases and J by 3 bases, 9 bases remained unmatched. The CDR3 is 15 residues long. The CDR3 here is CASSLDHTGGYEQYF. The CDR3 nucleotides read TGTGCCAGCAGCCTGGACCATACAGGGGGCTACGAGCAGTACTTC.

This chain links TRBV7-2 with TRBJ2-2; D perhaps matches TRBD2 (6 bases). The germline V gene has CDR1 SGHTA and CDR2 FQGNSA. The CDR3 covers 16 residues. V lost 2 bases to trimming and J lost 4 bases, with 14 bases between them. The CDR3 region is CASSLLGTRGTGELFF. CDR3 DNA sequence: TGTGCCAGCAGCTTATTGGGGACGCGGGGCACCGGGGAGCTGTTTTTT.

J is TRBJ2-1 and V is TRBV20-1, with unresolved D. The CDR3 is made up of 14 amino acids. CDR1 is DFQATT, CDR2 SNEGSKA, per germline (reference sequence). CDR3 nucleotides: TGCACCGTAGGCGGCGGAAGCTCCTACAATGAGCAGTTCTTC. Translated: CTVGGGSSYNEQFF.

This clonotype was seen repeatedly, ten times or more. The gene calls are TRBV6-1 and TRBJ1-5, with D tentatively TRBD1 (6 bases). The CDR3 spans 16 residues. Trimming stripped 1 base from V and 3 bases from J, with 13 bases between. Germline assignment: CDR1 MNHNS and CDR2 SASEGT. Here the CDR3 reads CASSEVGGHFNQPQHF. The CDR3 region has the DNA TGTGCCAGCAGTGAAGTCGGGGGCCATTTCAATCAGCCCCAGCATTTT.

The rearrangement links TRBV7-2 to TRBJ1-2; no clear D gene. Trimming removed 4 bases at V and 6 bases at J, with 12 bases between. Germline V lookup: CDR1 SGHTA, CDR2 FQGNSA. This CDR3 is built from 13 residues. The CDR3 sequence is CASSSSREDGYTF. The CDR3 bases are TGTGCCAGCAGCTCGAGCCGGGAGGATGGCTACACCTTC.

This clonotype was seen ten or more times. The rearrangement joins TRBV5-1 to TRBJ2-1; TRBD2 is a possible D gene (5 bases). The CDR3 runs 13 residues. Germline V lookup: CDR1 SGHRS, CDR2 YFSETQ. V lost 3 bases and J lost 3, with 7 bases in between. In DNA form, the CDR3 reads TGCGCCAGCAGCTCCGGGATCTACAATGAGCAGTTCTTC. Translated, it gives CASSSGIYNEQFF.

This clonotype was seen more than once but under ten times. The chain has TRBV14 and TRBJ2-1; D is uncertain. This CDR3 spans 13 amino acids. The germline gives CDR1 SGHDN, CDR2 FVKESK. The ends were cut back, 5 bases at V and 9 bases at J, with 14 bases in the middle. The CDR3 is CASSLRARSEQFF. Written as DNA, the CDR3 is TGTGCCAGCAGCTTACGCGCCCGGAGTGAGCAGTTCTTC.

The CDR3 coding sequence is TGTGCCAGCAGCTCCCCTGCGGGGGGCTACACAGATACGCAGTATTTT. Amino acid sequence: CASSSPAGGYTDTQYF. The chain employs TRBV11-2 and TRBJ2-3; 8 nucleotides align to TRBD2. This CDR3 is built from 16 residues. V dropped 4 bases and J dropped 2; count of bases not matched to a gene: 8. Germline V CDR1 and CDR2: SGHAT, FQNNGV. The full variable domain, in which reference TRBV11-2 and TRBJ2-3 provide the parts outside the CDR3, is EAGVAQSPRYKIIEKRQSVAFWCNPISGHATLYWYQQILGQGPKLLIQFQNNGVVDDSQLPKDRFSAERLKGVDSTLKIQPAKLEDSAVYLCASSSPAGGYTDTQYFGPGTRLTVL.

This clonotype was picked up many times. The chain recombines TRBV29-1 with TRBJ2-1; 9 bases are shared with TRBD1. V trimming: 1 base; J trimming: 0 bases; junction bases outside the gene matches: 1. Germline V CDR1 and CDR2: SQVTM, ANQGSEA. The CDR3 covers 15 residues. CDR3 amino acids: CSVEAGQGSYNEQFF. The CDR3 nucleotides are TGCAGCGTTGAAGCGGGACAGGGCTCCTACAATGAGCAGTTCTTC.